This paragraph reports one T cell receptor (beta chain). This sample was included in a study of blood T cell repertoires in COVID-19. On the study more broadly: Some COVID-19 samples were acute and others convalescent; all came from the United States, Italy and Spain. PBMCs, B-cell-depleted T cells, or T cells provided the cDNA or gDNA that made up the material.

Original processing notes: Amplification of reference gene primers provided the estimated nucleated cell counts. Clones were sequenced by immunoSEQ multiplex PCR, and TCRdb holds only the in-frame ones, with some missing. V and J calls and clone size are given by that table; D and trimming were obtained from the DNA. The sample comprises about 52,000 clones, about 88% of which are singletons, and less than 20% rests with the top ten. CDR1 and CDR2 (germline): MDHEN, SYDVKM. The CDR3 is 15 residues long. Trimming pared 2 bases from V and 6 bases from J, leaving 13 bases between. The sequenced sample was peripheral blood. This chain joins TRBV28 and TRBJ1-4, with no clear D. The receptor was isolated from a human donor with active COVID-19. The donor label of this sample is uncertain. DNA for the CDR3: TGTGCCAGCAGTTTAAGGTTCCAGAGGTATGAAAAACTGTTTTTT. Its protein product is CASSLRFQRYEKLFF.